This TCR beta chain came from a study of blood T cell repertoires in COVID-19. Study context: Samples taken during acute and convalescent COVID-19 were collected in the United States, Italy and Spain.

Per germline, CDR1 SEHNR and CDR2 FQNEAQ (reference sequence). With V trimmed by 6 bases and J by 0 bases, 11 bases remained unmatched. The CDR3 is 18 amino acids. Original processing notes: Estimation of nucleated cell counts relied on the amplification of reference gene primers. The table came from immunoSEQ multiplex PCR; TCRdb's copy has only in-frame clones and leaves some out. The V and J calls and clone size come from that table; D and trimming were worked out from the DNA. Of about 210,000 clones in the sample, 85% were seen once. This study enrolled people aged 18 to 89 from about 26 US geographic areas. Among Cohort 3 donors, those recovered had two negative PCRs, clearance, or symptom resolution.

The sequence was collected from a man in his forties who had recovered from COVID-19. The chain combines TRBV7-9 with TRBJ1-4; TRBD1 agrees at 9 bases. The sequencing sample was made of PBMCs or T cells enriched from blood (not recorded which). CDR3 nucleotides: TGTGCCAGCAGTTCGCCGGGACAGGGTGGTTCAACTAATGAAAAACTGTTTTTT. Its protein is CASSSPGQGGSTNEKLFF. Full variable domain (remainder filled in from reference TRBV7-9 and TRBJ1-4): DTGVSQNPRHKITKRGQNVTFRCDPISEHNRLYWYRQTLGQGPEFLTYFQNEAQLEKSRLLSDRFSAERPKGSFSTLEIQRTEQGDSAMYLCASSSPGQGGSTNEKLFFGSGTQLSVL.